These T cell receptor beta chains were read from a single sample in a study of Japanese encephalitis immunity and Zika vaccine responses. MiXCR was run by TCRdb on the 5' RACE reads, yielding one entry per CDR3 protein. The sample lists 260 or so distinct CDR3 sequences; around 2% were seen once. The starting material was antigen-activated CD4+ T cells from blood, cultured, obtained during a Zika inactivated vaccine study. These receptor sequences come from an adult man who received an inactivated Zika virus vaccine. Each CDR3 is given without its conserved first and last residue. The order of the fields is clone size, V gene, J gene, CDR3 protein. A row's size may be missing; if present it is once, few, many or a size class.

clone size: medium-sized
V gene: TRBV5-1
J gene: TRBJ2-3
CDR3 protein: ASSLSGRGLLDTQY

clone size: -
V gene: TRBV19
J gene: TRBJ2-5
CDR3 protein: ASSMRGAPGETQY

clone size: few
V gene: TRBV14
J gene: TRBJ1-1
CDR3 protein: ASSQVAGGGTEAF

clone size: large
V gene: TRBV21-1
J gene: TRBJ2-5
CDR3 protein: ASSNRGLAGGLRETQY

clone size: medium-sized
V gene: TRBV3-1
J gene: TRBJ1-2
CDR3 protein: ASSHPGGNYGYT

clone size: medium-sized
V gene: TRBV7-2
J gene: TRBJ1-6
CDR3 protein: ASSLAQGAGGSPLH

clone size: hyperexpanded
V gene: TRBV6-5
J gene: TRBJ2-5
CDR3 protein: ASSYRRGPTETQY

clone size: medium-sized
V gene: TRBV6-2/TRBV6-3
J gene: TRBJ2-7
CDR3 protein: ASNLGGQQY

clone size: medium-sized
V gene: TRBV5-1
J gene: TRBJ1-4
CDR3 protein: ASSSGQGSEKLF

clone size: medium-sized
V gene: TRBV6-1
J gene: TRBJ1-1
CDR3 protein: ASSAQQGSTEAF

clone size: hyperexpanded
V gene: TRBV30
J gene: TRBJ2-7
CDR3 protein: AGGTGLAYEQY

clone size: large
V gene: TRBV25-1
J gene: TRBJ2-7
CDR3 protein: ASSQQGTYEQY

clone size: hyperexpanded
V gene: TRBV5-1
J gene: TRBJ1-5
CDR3 protein: ASSLEGSPNQPQH

clone size: few
V gene: TRBV6-2/TRBV6-3
J gene: TRBJ1-1
CDR3 protein: ASSRGRRTEAF

clone size: medium-sized
V gene: TRBV13
J gene: TRBJ1-6
CDR3 protein: ASSPPRTYNSPLH

clone size: medium-sized
V gene: TRBV2
J gene: TRBJ1-3
CDR3 protein: ASSSQQGTAGNTIY

clone size: medium-sized
V gene: TRBV5-1
J gene: TRBJ2-5
CDR3 protein: ASSLETTGTQY

clone size: medium-sized
V gene: TRBV11-3
J gene: TRBJ1-5
CDR3 protein: ASSSGTGGTHSNQPQH

clone size: -
V gene: TRBV19
J gene: TRBJ1-1
CDR3 protein: ASSTFGRNTEAF

clone size: large
V gene: TRBV6-2/TRBV6-3
J gene: TRBJ2-5
CDR3 protein: ASSYLRGGLQETQY

clone size: large
V gene: TRBV6-5
J gene: TRBJ2-1
CDR3 protein: ASSRTSGGAGEQF

clone size: large
V gene: TRBV27
J gene: TRBJ2-3
CDR3 protein: ASSLDRRTDTQY

clone size: -
V gene: TRBV5-4
J gene: TRBJ2-3
CDR3 protein: ASSLWLAGPTDTQY

clone size: medium-sized
V gene: TRBV6-6
J gene: TRBJ1-1
CDR3 protein: ASSYSAGNEAF

clone size: medium-sized
V gene: TRBV6-1
J gene: TRBJ1-2
CDR3 protein: ASSEVVGPRYT

clone size: large
V gene: TRBV6-6
J gene: TRBJ2-7
CDR3 protein: ASSHRESYEQY

clone size: large
V gene: TRBV3-1
J gene: TRBJ1-1
CDR3 protein: ASSQDGQGTEAF

clone size: medium-sized
V gene: TRBV5-4
J gene: TRBJ2-3
CDR3 protein: ASSLPSTDTQY

clone size: -
V gene: TRBV19
J gene: TRBJ2-5
CDR3 protein: ASSMRGAPGEAQY

clone size: large
V gene: TRBV3-1
J gene: TRBJ1-1
CDR3 protein: ASRWGLNTEAF

clone size: large
V gene: TRBV5-6
J gene: TRBJ2-3
CDR3 protein: ASSSLAGDTDTQY

clone size: medium-sized
V gene: TRBV6-2/TRBV6-3
J gene: TRBJ2-7
CDR3 protein: ASSSPKAYEQY

clone size: large
V gene: TRBV2
J gene: TRBJ2-4
CDR3 protein: ASNGDGRNIQY